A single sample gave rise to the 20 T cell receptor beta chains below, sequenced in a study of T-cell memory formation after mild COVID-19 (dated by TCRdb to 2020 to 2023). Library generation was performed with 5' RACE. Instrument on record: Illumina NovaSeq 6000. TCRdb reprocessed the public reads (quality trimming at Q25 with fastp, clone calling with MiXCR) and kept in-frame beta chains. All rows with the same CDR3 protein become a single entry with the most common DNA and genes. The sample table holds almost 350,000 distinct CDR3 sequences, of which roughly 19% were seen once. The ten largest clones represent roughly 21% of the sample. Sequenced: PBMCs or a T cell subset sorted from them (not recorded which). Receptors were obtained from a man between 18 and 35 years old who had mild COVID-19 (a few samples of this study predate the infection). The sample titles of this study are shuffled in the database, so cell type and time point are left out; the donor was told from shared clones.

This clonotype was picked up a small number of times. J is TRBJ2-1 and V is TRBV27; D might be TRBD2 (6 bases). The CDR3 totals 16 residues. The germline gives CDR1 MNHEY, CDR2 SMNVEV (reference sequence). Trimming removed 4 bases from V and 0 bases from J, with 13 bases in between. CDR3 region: CASSSQRVSSYNEQFF. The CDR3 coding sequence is TGTGCCAGCAGTTCCCAGCGGGTGAGCTCCTACAATGAGCAGTTCTTC.

DNA for the CDR3: TGTGCCAGCAGCTCCCATAGCGGGGGGGCCGCCGAGCAGTACTTC. This encodes CASSSHSGGAAEQYF. V is TRBV5-4 and J is TRBJ2-7, with TRBD2 identical over 11 bases. The CDR3 is 15 residues long. With V trimmed by 3 bases and J by 6 bases, 8 bases remained unmatched. CDR1 and CDR2 (germline): SGHNT, YYREEE (reference sequence).

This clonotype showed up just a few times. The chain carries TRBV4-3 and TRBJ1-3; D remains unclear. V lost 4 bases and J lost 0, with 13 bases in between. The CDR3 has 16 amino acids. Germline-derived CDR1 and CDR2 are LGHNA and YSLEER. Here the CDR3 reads CASSPAQSVSGNTIYF. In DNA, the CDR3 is TGCGCCAGCAGCCCCGCCCAGAGTGTCTCTGGAAACACCATATATTTT.

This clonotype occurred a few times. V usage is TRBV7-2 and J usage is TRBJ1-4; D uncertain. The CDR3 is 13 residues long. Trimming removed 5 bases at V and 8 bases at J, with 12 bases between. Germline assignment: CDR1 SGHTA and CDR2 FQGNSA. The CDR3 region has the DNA TGTGCCAGCAGCGTAACGAGCGGGGAAAAACTGTTTTTT. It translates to CASSVTSGEKLFF.

CDR3 protein: CDSRGDSTFYEQYV. The CDR3 DNA follows: TGTGACAGCAGGGGGGACAGTACCTTCTACGAGCAGTACGTC. The V and J genes are TRBV6-1 and TRBJ2-7; a possible D gene is TRBD1 (7 bases). This CDR3 region has 14 residues. Germline values: CDR1 MNHNS, CDR2 SASEGT.

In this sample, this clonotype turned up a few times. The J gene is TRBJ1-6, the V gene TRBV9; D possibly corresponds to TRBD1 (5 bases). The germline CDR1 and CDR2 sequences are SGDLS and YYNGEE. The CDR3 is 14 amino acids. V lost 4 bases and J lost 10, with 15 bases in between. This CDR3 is CASSRDGGASPLHF. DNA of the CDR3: TGTGCCAGCAGCCGGGACGGTGGGGCGTCACCCCTCCACTTT.

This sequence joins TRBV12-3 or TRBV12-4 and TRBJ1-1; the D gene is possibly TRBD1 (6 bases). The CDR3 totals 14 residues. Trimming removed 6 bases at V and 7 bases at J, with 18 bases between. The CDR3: CASSPDRTVNEAFF. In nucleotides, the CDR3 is TGTGCCAGCAGCCCAGACAGGACAGTCAATGAAGCTTTCTTT.

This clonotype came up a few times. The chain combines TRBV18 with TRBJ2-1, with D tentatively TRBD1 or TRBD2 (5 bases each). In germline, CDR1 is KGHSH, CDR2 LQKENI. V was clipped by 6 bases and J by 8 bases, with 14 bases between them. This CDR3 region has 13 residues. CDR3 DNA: TGTGCCAGCTCCCTAGCTCAGGGATATGAGCAGTTCTTC. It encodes CASSLAQGYEQFF.

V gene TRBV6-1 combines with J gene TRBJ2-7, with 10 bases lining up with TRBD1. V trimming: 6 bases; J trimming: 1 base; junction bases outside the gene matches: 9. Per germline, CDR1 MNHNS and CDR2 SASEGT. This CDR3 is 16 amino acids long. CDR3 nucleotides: TGTGCCAGCAGGGGGTCGCCGGGACAGGGGTCCTACGAGCAGTACGTC. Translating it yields CASRGSPGQGSYEQYV.

DNA of the CDR3: TGTGCCAGCACCGCAGGACTAGCGGGGGGCTCAAGCACAGATACGCAGTATTTT. Translating it yields CASTAGLAGGSSTDTQYF. The chain combines TRBV25-1 with TRBJ2-3; 14 bases match TRBD2. CDR1 MGHDK and CDR2 SYGVNS come from the germline V gene. This CDR3 spans 18 amino acids. Trimming at V came to 7 bases and at J to 0 bases, leaving 9 bases not matched to a gene.

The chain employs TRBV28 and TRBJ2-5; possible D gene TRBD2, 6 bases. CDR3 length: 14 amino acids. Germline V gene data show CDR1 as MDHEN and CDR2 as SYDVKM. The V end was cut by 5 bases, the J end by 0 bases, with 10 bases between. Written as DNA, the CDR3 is TGTGCCAGCAGTGTGCTAGCGAACCAAGAGACCCAGTACTTC. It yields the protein CASSVLANQETQYF.

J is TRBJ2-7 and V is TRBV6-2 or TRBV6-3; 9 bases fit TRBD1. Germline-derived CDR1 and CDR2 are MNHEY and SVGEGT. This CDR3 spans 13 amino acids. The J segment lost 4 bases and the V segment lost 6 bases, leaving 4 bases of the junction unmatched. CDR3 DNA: TGTGCCAGCAGCCCCGACAGGGGGTACGAGCAGTACTTC. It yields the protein CASSPDRGYEQYF.

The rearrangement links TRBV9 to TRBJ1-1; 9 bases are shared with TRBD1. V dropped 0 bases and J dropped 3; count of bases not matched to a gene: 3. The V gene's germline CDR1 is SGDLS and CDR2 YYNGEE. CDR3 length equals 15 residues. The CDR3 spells CASSVGTGVDTEAFF. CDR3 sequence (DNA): TGTGCCAGCAGCGTAGGGACAGGGGTTGACACTGAAGCTTTCTTT.

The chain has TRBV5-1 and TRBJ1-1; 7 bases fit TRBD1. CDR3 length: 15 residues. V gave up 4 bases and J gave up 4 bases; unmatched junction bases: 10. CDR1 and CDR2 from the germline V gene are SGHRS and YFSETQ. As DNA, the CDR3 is TGCGCCAGCAGCCCCGTCGGGACAGCGGGCACTGAAGCTTTCTTT. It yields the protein CASSPVGTAGTEAFF.

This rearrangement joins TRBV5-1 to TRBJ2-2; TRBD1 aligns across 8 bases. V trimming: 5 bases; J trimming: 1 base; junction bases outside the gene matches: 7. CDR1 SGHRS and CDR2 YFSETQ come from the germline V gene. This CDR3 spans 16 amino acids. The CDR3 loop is CASRARTGQNTGELFF. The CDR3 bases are TGCGCCAGCAGGGCCCGGACAGGGCAGAACACCGGGGAGCTGTTTTTT. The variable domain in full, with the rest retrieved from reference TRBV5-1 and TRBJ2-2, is KAGVTQTPRYLIKTRGQQVTLSCSPISGHRSVSWYQQTPGQGLQFLFEYFSETQRNKGNFPGRFSGRQFSNSRSEMNVSTLELGDSALYLCASRARTGQNTGELFFGEGSRLTVL.

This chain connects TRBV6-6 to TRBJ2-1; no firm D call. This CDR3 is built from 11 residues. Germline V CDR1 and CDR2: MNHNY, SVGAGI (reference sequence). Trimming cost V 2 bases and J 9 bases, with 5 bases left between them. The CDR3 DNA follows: TGTGCCAGCAGTTACCACGCTGAGCAGTTCTTC. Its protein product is CASSYHAEQFF.

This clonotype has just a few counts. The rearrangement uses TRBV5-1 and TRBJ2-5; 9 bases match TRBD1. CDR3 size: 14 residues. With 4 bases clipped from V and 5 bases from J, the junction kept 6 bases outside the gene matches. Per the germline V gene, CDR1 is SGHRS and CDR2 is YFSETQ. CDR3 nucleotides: TGCGCCAGCAGCCAACAGGGGGCTAGGGAGACCCAGTACTTC. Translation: CASSQQGARETQYF.

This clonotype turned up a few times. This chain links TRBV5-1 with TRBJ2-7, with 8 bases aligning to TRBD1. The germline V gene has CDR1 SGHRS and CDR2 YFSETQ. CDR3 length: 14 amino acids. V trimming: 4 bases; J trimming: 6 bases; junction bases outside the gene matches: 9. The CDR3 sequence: CASSPMAGGLEQYV. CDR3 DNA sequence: TGCGCCAGCAGCCCCATGGCAGGGGGCCTCGAGCAGTACGTC.

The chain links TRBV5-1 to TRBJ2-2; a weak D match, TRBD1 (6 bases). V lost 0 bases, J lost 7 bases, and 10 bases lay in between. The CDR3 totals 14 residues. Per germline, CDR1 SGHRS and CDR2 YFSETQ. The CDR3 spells CASSLAGVDGELFF. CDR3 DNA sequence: TGCGCCAGCAGCTTGGCAGGGGTCGACGGGGAGCTGTTTTTT.

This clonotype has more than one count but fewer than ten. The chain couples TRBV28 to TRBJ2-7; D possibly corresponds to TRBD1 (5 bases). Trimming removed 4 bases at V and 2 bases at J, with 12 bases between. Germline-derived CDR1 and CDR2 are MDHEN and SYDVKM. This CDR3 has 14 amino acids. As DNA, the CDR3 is TGTGCCAGCAGTTCACCTGGACATCCCTACGAGCAGTACGTC. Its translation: CASSSPGHPYEQYV.